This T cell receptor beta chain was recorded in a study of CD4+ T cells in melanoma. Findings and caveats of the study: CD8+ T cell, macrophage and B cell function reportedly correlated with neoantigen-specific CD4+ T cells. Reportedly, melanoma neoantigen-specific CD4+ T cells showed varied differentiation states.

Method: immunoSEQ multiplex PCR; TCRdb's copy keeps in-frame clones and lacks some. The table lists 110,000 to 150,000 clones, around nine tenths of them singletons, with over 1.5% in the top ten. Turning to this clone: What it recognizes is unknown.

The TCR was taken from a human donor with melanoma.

CDR3 loop: CAWRAGGPSETQYF. The CDR3, as DNA: TGTGCCTGGAGGGCGGGGGGGCCTTCGGAGACCCAGTACTTC. The genes are TRBV30 and TRBJ2-5; 9 bases are shared with TRBD2. This CDR3 comprises 14 residues. Per germline, CDR1 GTSNPN and CDR2 SVGIG (reference sequence). J was trimmed by 5 bases and V by 3 bases; bases with no gene match: 7.